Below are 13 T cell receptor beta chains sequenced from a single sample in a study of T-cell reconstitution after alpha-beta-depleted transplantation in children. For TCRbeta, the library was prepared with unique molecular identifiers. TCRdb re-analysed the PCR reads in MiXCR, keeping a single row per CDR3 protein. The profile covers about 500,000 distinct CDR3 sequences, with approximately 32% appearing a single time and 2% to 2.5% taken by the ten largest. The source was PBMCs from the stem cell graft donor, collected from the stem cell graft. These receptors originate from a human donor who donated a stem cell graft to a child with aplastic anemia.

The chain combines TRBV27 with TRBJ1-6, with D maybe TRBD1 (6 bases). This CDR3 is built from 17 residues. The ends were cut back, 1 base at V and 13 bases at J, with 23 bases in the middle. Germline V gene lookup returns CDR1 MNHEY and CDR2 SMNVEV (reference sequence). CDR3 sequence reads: CASSLFGGAGGENPLHF. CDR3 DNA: TGTGCCAGCAGTTTATTTGGGGGGGCAGGCGGGGAGAATCCCCTCCACTTT.

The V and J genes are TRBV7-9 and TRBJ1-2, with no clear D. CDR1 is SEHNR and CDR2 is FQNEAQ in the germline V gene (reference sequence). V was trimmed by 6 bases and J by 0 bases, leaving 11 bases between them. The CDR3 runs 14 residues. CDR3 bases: TGTGCCAGCAGTCGGGCAGTCTCTAACTATGGCTACACCTTC. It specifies CASSRAVSNYGYTF.

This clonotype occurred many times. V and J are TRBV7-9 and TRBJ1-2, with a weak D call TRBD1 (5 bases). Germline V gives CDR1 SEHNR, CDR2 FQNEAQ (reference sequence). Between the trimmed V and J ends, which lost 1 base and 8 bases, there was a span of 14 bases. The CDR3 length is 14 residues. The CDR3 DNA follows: TGTGCCAGCAGCTTAGAGCAGGGACCGAGCGGCTACACCTTC. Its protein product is CASSLEQGPSGYTF. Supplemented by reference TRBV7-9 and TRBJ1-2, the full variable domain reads DTGVSQNPRHKITKRGQNVTFRCDPISEHNRLYWYRQTLGQGPEFLTYFQNEAQLEKSRLLSDRFSAERPKGSFSTLEIQRTEQGDSAMYLCASSLEQGPSGYTFGSGTRLTVV.

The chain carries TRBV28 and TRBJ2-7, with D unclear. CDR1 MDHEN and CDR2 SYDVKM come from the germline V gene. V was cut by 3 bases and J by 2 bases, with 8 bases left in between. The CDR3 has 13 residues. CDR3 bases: TGTGCCAGCAGTTTCCATCCCACCTACGAGCAGTACGTC. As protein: CASSFHPTYEQYV.

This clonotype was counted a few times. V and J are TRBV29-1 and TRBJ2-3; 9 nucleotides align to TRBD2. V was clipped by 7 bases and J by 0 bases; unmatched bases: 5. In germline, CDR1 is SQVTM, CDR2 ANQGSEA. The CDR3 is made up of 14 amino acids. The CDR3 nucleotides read TGCAGCGGCGGGGGGGGGAGAAGCACAGATACGCAGTATTTT. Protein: CSGGGGRSTDTQYF.

CDR3 DNA: TGTGCCAGCAGCCTTGGGACTAGCGGACCCAAAAACATTCAGTACTTC. Its translation is CASSLGTSGPKNIQYF. The V call is TRBV7-2, the J call TRBJ2-4, with 11 bases that match TRBD2. The trim removed 5 bases at V and 2 bases at J, leaving 5 bases unmatched. In germline, CDR1 is SGHTA, CDR2 FQGNSA. The CDR3 totals 16 residues.

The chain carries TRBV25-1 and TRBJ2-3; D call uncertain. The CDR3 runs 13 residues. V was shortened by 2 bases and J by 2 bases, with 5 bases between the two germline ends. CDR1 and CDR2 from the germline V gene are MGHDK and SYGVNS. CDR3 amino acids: CASSEAPTDTQYF. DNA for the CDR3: TGTGCCAGCAGTGAAGCGCCCACAGATACGCAGTATTTT. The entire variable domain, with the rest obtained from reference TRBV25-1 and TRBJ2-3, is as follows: EADIYQTPRYLVIGTGKKITLECSQTMGHDKMYWYQQDPGMELHLIHYSYGVNSTEKGDLSSESTVSRIRTEHFPLTLESARPSHTSQYLCASSEAPTDTQYFGPGTRLTVL.

CDR3 sequence: CSARDLRNQPQHF. The CDR3 DNA reads TGCAGTGCAAGGGACCTTCGCAATCAGCCCCAGCATTTT. The J gene is TRBJ1-5, the V gene TRBV20-1; a weak D match, TRBD1 (5 bases). With 6 bases removed from V and 2 bases from J, the gap between germline ends came to 11 bases. The germline gives CDR1 DFQATT, CDR2 SNEGSKA (reference sequence). This CDR3 spans 13 amino acids.

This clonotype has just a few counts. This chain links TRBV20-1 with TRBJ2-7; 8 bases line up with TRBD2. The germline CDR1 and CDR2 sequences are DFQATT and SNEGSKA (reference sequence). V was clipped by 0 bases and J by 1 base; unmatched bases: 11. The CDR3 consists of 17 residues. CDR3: CSARDAGGLRGSYEQYF. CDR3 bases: TGCAGTGCTAGAGATGCGGGAGGTTTAAGGGGATCCTACGAGCAGTACTTC.

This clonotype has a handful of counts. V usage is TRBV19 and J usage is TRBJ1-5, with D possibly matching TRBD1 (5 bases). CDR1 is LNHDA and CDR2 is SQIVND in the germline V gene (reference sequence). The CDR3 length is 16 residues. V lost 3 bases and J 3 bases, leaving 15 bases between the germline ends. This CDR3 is CASSILGQLTNQPQHF. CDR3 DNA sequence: TGTGCCAGTAGTATCTTAGGACAACTAACCAATCAGCCCCAGCATTTT.

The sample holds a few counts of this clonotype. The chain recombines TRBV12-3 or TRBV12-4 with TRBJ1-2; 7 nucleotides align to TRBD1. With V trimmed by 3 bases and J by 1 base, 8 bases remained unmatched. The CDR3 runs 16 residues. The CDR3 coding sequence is TGTGCCAGCAGTTTTCGTTCGGGACAGCATAACTATGGCTACACCTTC. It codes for CASSFRSGQHNYGYTF.

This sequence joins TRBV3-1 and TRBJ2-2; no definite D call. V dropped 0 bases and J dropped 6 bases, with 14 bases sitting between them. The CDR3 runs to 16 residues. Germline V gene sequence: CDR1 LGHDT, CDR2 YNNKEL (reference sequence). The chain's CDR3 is CASSQEGARRAGELFF. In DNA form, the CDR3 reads TGTGCCAGCAGCCAAGAGGGTGCCAGGAGAGCCGGGGAGCTGTTTTTT.

This CDR3 is CASSFGRANEQFF. As DNA, the CDR3 is TGCGCCAGCAGCTTCGGCCGCGCCAATGAGCAGTTCTTC. The chain couples TRBV5-1 to TRBJ2-1, with D unclear. V gave up 2 bases and J gave up 6 bases, with 9 bases separating them. Germline lookup yields CDR1 SGHRS and CDR2 YFSETQ. The CDR3 is made up of 13 amino acids.